Below are 9 T cell receptor beta chains sequenced from a single sample in a study of T-cell memory formation after mild COVID-19. TCRdb re-analysed the 5' RACE reads in MiXCR, keeping a single row per CDR3 protein. The sample contains 150,000 to 200,000 distinct CDR3 sequences, about 15% of which appear only once. The sample consisted of PBMCs or a T cell subset sorted from them (not recorded which). The receptors were sampled from an adult woman who had mild COVID-19 (a few samples of this study predate the infection). Cell type and time point are not known.

This sequence joins TRBV5-1 and TRBJ2-5, with 8 bases that match TRBD1. V lost 4 bases, J lost 2 bases, and 7 bases stayed unmatched. The CDR3 is 15 residues long. Per the germline V gene, CDR1 is SGHRS and CDR2 is YFSETQ. The CDR3 region has the DNA TGCGCCAGCAGCGCCGGCCGGGACAGGCAAGAGACCCAGTACTTC. Translated, it gives CASSAGRDRQETQYF.

V is TRBV11-2 and J is TRBJ2-5; possible D gene TRBD1, 7 bases. V shed 8 bases and J shed 3 bases, with 13 bases lying between them. Per germline, CDR1 SGHAT and CDR2 FQNNGV. This CDR3 comprises 13 residues. The CDR3 loop reads CASLQGGEETQYF. CDR3 nucleotide sequence: TGTGCCAGCCTCCAGGGGGGCGAAGAGACCCAGTACTTC.

The chain carries TRBV18 and TRBJ2-1; 12 bases align to TRBD2. The CDR3 consists of 15 residues. Germline loops: CDR1 KGHSH, CDR2 LQKENI. V dropped 5 bases and J dropped 9; count of bases not matched to a gene: 8. The CDR3 here is CASSWPSGGAVEQFF. The CDR3 bases are TGTGCCAGCTCATGGCCTAGCGGGGGGGCCGTTGAGCAGTTCTTC.

V is TRBV29-1 and J is TRBJ1-5; TRBD1 is a possible D gene (6 bases). Between the trimmed V and J ends, which lost 6 bases and 0 bases, there was a span of 15 bases. The V gene's germline CDR1 is SQVTM and CDR2 ANQGSEA. The CDR3 has 15 residues. The CDR3: CSVKGGGHSNQPQHF. The CDR3 nucleotides are TGCAGCGTGAAGGGGGGTGGGCATAGCAATCAGCCCCAGCATTTT.

A few counts support this clonotype. The V call is TRBV29-1, the J call TRBJ2-7, with D tentatively TRBD1 (6 bases). V shed 4 bases and J shed 4 bases, with 14 bases lying between them. The CDR3 runs to 13 residues. CDR1 and CDR2 from the germline V gene are SQVTM and ANQGSEA. The CDR3 reads CSVAGTKSYEQYF. CDR3 nucleotides: TGCAGCGTTGCCGGGACAAAATCTTACGAGCAGTACTTC.

Here the CDR3 DNA reads TGTGCCAGCAGACGACCCCCAGATACGCAGTATTTT. This gives the protein CASRRPPDTQYF. This chain joins TRBV12-3 or TRBV12-4 and TRBJ2-3, with D unclear. The CDR3 length is 12 residues. The ends were cut back, 6 bases at V and 4 bases at J, with 8 bases in the middle.

This clonotype was counted only a few times. This rearrangement joins TRBV14 to TRBJ2-7; D perhaps matches TRBD1 (5 bases). V shed 1 base and J shed 0 bases, with 19 bases lying between them. The CDR3 loop spans 18 amino acids. Germline V CDR1 and CDR2: SGHDN, FVKESK. CDR3: CASSQGGAVLDRSYEQYF. The CDR3 nucleotides read TGTGCCAGCAGCCAAGGGGGCGCCGTCTTAGATCGCTCCTACGAGCAGTACTTC.

The CDR3 loop reads CASSVGPTTEAFF. The CDR3 DNA is TGTGCCAGCAGCGTAGGTCCGACCACTGAAGCTTTCTTT. The gene calls are TRBV9 and TRBJ1-1; D gene unclear. The V end was cut by 0 bases, the J end by 4 bases, with 7 bases between. The CDR3 is 13 residues long. The V gene's germline CDR1 is SGDLS and CDR2 YYNGEE.

This clonotype was detected a few times. J is TRBJ2-2 and V is TRBV18; 8 bases map to TRBD2. CDR3 length equals 14 residues. V lost 8 bases and J lost 5; bases outside the gene matches: 7. Germline V lookup: CDR1 KGHSH, CDR2 LQKENI. The CDR3 protein is CASLTGRETGELFF. Here the CDR3 DNA reads TGTGCCAGCCTTACCGGGAGGGAGACCGGGGAGCTGTTTTTT.